These 10 T cell receptor beta chains share one sample of origin, sequenced in a study of CD4+ T cells in melanoma. Clones were sequenced by immunoSEQ multiplex PCR, and TCRdb holds only the in-frame ones, with some missing. The repertoire includes 10,000 or so clones, 78% of them detected once, and more than 20% sits in the top ten. The source material was cells from a culture (not recorded whether cultured in vitro). The source is a human donor with melanoma.

This sequence joins TRBV3-1 (or the pseudogene TRBV3-2) and TRBJ1-2, with D unclear. This CDR3 contains 14 residues. V gave up 2 bases and J gave up 5 bases, with 12 bases separating them. Germline values: CDR1 LGHDT, CDR2 YNNKEL (reference sequence). The chain's CDR3 is CASSQTVRPYGYTF. The CDR3, as DNA: TGTGCCAGCAGCCAAACGGTCCGGCCTTATGGCTACACCTTC.

The chain carries TRBV30 and TRBJ2-5, with 15 bases identical to TRBD2. V shed 0 bases and J 7 bases; nucleotides not matched to a gene: 6. CDR1 is GTSNPN, CDR2 SVGIG, per germline (reference sequence). This CDR3 is built from 16 residues. The CDR3 bases are TGTGCCTGGAGTGTACCGGGACTAGCGGGGGGCCGGACCCAGTACTTC. Translation: CAWSVPGLAGGRTQYF.

The rearrangement uses TRBV19 and TRBJ1-5; 9 bases align to TRBD1. This CDR3 spans 16 amino acids. Trimming removed 3 bases from V and 7 bases from J; junction bases left unmatched: 10. From germline, CDR1 is LNHDA and CDR2 SQIVND (reference sequence). In DNA form, the CDR3 reads TGTGCCAGTAGTATCTACGGGACAGGGCGACTCCAGCCCCAGCATTTT. It specifies CASSIYGTGRLQPQHF.

The V and J genes are TRBV7-8 and TRBJ2-7; a weak D match, TRBD1 (5 bases). CDR3 length: 15 amino acids. The germline V gene has CDR1 SGHVS and CDR2 FQNEAQ. Trimming took 2 bases from V and 2 from J, leaving 13 bases between them. The CDR3 nucleotides are TGTGCCAGCAGCTTAATGGCGACAGTCCCCTACGAGCAGTACTTC. Translating gives CASSLMATVPYEQYF.

This clone was seen more than once but under ten times. The J gene is TRBJ2-7, the V gene TRBV7-6, with 8 bases aligning to TRBD1. Trimming cost V 2 bases and J 6 bases; bases outside gene matches: 6. Germline assignment: CDR1 SGHVS and CDR2 FNYEAQ. This CDR3 is 14 amino acids long. CDR3 nucleotides: TGTGCCAGCAGCTTAAAGGCAGGGGGCAGCGAGCAGTACTTC. It yields the protein CASSLKAGGSEQYF.

The chain carries TRBV19 and TRBJ1-2; the match to TRBD1 covers 8 bases. Trimming at V came to 3 bases and at J to 2 bases, leaving 2 bases not matched to a gene. The germline V gene encodes CDR1 LNHDA and CDR2 SQIVND (reference sequence). This CDR3 region has 14 residues. In DNA, the CDR3 is TGTGCCAGTAGTATGACAGGGGTGAACTATGGCTACACCTTC. Translation: CASSMTGVNYGYTF.

This sequence joins TRBV30 and TRBJ2-3, with 8 positions matching TRBD2. V lost 3 bases and J lost 0; bases outside the gene matches: 5. This CDR3 is 15 amino acids long. From germline, CDR1 is GTSNPN and CDR2 SVGIG (reference sequence). The CDR3 reads CAWRRGGSSTDTQYF. CDR3 bases: TGTGCCTGGAGACGGGGGGGCTCTAGCACAGATACGCAGTATTTT. The full variable domain, rest sourced from reference TRBV30 and TRBJ2-3, is SQTIHQWPATLVQPVGSPLSLECTVEGTSNPNLYWYRQAAGRGLQLLFYSVGIGQISSEVPQNLSASRPQDRQFILSSKKLLLSDSGFYLCAWRRGGSSTDTQYFGPGTRLTVL.

The rearrangement uses TRBV6-1 and TRBJ1-1; no reliable D call. V dropped 0 bases and J dropped 11 bases, with 16 bases sitting between them. This CDR3 comprises 14 residues. Per germline, CDR1 MNHNS and CDR2 SASEGT. The CDR3 region has the DNA TGTGCCAGCAGTGAAGCGTCCATCGGCGGGCGGGCTTTCTTT. It codes for CASSEASIGGRAFF.

The V and J genes are TRBV6-5 and TRBJ2-7, with TRBD2 matching over 8 bases. With V trimmed by 6 bases and J by 4 bases, 5 bases remained unmatched. The CDR3 extends over 13 amino acids. Germline CDR1 is MNHEY and CDR2 is SVGAGI. CDR3 nucleotide sequence: TGTGCCAGCAGGGGCGGGGGGCTTTACGAGCAGTACTTC. Translating gives CASRGGGLYEQYF.

The gene calls are TRBV5-1 and TRBJ1-1; a possible D gene is TRBD1 (5 bases). CDR3 length: 16 residues. The germline gives CDR1 SGHRS, CDR2 YFSETQ. Trimming took 2 bases from V and 5 from J, leaving 19 bases between them. The CDR3: CASSFGTGRVRTEAFF. The CDR3 DNA is TGCGCCAGCAGCTTCGGGACCGGGAGGGTACGGACTGAAGCTTTCTTT.